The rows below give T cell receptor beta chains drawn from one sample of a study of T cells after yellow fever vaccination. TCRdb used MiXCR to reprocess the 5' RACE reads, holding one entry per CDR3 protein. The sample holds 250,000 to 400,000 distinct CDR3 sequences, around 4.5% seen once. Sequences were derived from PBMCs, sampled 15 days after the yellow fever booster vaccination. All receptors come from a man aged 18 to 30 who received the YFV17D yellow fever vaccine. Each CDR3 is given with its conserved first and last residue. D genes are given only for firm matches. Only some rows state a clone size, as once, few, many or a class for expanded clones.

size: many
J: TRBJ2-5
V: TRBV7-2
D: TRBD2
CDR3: CASTRGVETQYF
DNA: TGTGCCAGCACCCGGGGGGTAGAGACCCAGTACTTC

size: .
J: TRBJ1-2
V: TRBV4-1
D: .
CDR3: CASTGRGDGYTF
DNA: TGCGCCAGCACGGGGAGGGGTGATGGCTACACCTTC

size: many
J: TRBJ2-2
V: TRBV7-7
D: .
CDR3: CASSLATTGELFF
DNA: TGTGCCAGCAGCTTAGCTACCACCGGGGAGCTGTTTTTT

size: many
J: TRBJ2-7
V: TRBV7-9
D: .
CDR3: CASSLGVLDEQYF
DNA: TGTGCCAGCAGCTTGGGGGTATTGGACGAGCAGTACTTC

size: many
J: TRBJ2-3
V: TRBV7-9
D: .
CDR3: CASSNRDTPSTDTQYF
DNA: TGTGCCAGCAGCAACCGGGACACCCCTAGCACAGATACGCAGTATTTT

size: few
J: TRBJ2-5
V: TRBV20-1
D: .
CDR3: CSAGPRETQYF
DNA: TGCAGTGCGGGACCCCGAGAGACCCAGTACTTC

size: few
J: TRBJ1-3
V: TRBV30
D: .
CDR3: CAWSADRRSTIYF
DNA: TGTGCCTGGAGCGCAGACAGGCGGAGCACCATATATTTT

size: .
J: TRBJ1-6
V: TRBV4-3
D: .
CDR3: CASSQAVSNSPLHF
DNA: TGCGCCAGCAGCCAAGCGGTCTCGAATTCACCCCTCCACTTT

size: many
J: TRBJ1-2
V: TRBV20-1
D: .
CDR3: CSARDLVDTF
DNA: TGCAGTGCTAGAGATTTGGTAGACACCTTC

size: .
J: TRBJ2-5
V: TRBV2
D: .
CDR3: CASKENSGETQYF
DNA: TGTGCCAGCAAAGAGAACAGTGGAGAGACCCAGTACTTC

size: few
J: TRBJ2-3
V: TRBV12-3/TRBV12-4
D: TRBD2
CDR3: CASKRGGMDTQYF
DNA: TGTGCCAGCAAGCGGGGGGGCATGGATACGCAGTATTTT

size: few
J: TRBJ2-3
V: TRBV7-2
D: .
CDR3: CASTPGATSTDTQYF
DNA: TGTGCCAGCACTCCGGGAGCGACTAGCACAGATACGCAGTATTTT

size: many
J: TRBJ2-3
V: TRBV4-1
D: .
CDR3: CASSRSGGTDTQYF
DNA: TGCGCCAGCAGCCGGTCAGGGGGCACAGATACGCAGTATTTT

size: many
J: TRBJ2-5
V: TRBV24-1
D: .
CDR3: CATSDGPTETQYF
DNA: TGTGCCACCAGTGATGGTCCTACGGAGACCCAGTACTTC

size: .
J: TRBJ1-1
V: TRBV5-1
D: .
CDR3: CASRFGDSEAFF
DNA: TGCGCCAGCAGGTTTGGTGACAGTGAAGCTTTCTTT

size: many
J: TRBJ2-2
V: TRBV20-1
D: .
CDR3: CSARTANTGELFF
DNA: TGCAGTGCTAGAACTGCGAACACCGGGGAGCTGTTTTTT

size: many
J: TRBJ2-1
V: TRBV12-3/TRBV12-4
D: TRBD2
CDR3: CASTPTSGGPLYEQFF
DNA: TGTGCCAGCACCCCTACTAGCGGGGGGCCCCTCTATGAGCAGTTCTTC

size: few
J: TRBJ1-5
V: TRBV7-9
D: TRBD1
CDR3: CASSRTGVDQPQHF
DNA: TGTGCCAGCAGCCGCACAGGGGTCGACCAGCCCCAGCATTTT

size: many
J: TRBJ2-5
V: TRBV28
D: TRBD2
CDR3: CASERLAGDRQETQYF
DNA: TGTGCCAGCGAGAGACTAGCGGGGGATCGGCAAGAGACCCAGTACTTC

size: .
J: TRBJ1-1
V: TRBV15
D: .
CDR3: CATSVRDKNTEAFF
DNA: TGTGCCACCAGCGTCCGGGACAAGAACACTGAAGCTTTCTTT

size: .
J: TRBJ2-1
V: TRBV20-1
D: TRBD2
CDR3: CSASWTSGYNEQFF
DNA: TGCAGTGCTAGCTGGACTAGCGGGTACAATGAGCAGTTCTTC

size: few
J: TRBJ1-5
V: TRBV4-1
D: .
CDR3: CASSQDRRSFGQPQHF
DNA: TGCGCCAGCAGCCAAGATAGGAGGTCATTCGGGCAGCCCCAGCATTTT

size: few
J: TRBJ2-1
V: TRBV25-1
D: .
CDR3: CASSEWSDYNEQFF
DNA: TGTGCCAGCAGTGAATGGTCGGACTACAATGAGCAGTTCTTC

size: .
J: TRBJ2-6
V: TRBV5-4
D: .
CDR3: CASSRGGTGANVLTF
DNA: TGTGCCAGCAGCAGAGGTGGGACTGGGGCCAACGTCCTGACTTTC

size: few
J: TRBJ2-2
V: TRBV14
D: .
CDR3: CASSQDDEGAGELFF
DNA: TGTGCCAGCAGCCAAGATGATGAAGGGGCCGGGGAGCTGTTTTTT

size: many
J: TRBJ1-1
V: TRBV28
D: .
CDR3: CASSKGRDTEAFF
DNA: TGTGCCAGCAGTAAGGGAAGAGACACTGAAGCTTTCTTT

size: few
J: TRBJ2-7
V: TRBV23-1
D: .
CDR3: CASSQARGGEERYEQYF
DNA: TGCGCCAGCAGTCAAGCCCGAGGGGGGGAAGAAAGATACGAGCAGTACTTC

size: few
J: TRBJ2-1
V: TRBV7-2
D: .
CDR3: CASSLERSKYEQFF
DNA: TGTGCCAGCAGCTTAGAGCGTTCGAAGTATGAGCAGTTCTTC

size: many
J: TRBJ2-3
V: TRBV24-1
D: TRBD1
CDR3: CATSDWGQGYTDTQYF
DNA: TGTGCCACCAGTGATTGGGGACAGGGATACACAGATACGCAGTATTTT

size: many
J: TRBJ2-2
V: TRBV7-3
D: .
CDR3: CASSLIGGPGTGELFF
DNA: TGTGCCAGCAGCTTAATTGGGGGGCCGGGCACCGGGGAGCTGTTTTTT

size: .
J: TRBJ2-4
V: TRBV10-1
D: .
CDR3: CASSDLKHNYFTQYF
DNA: TGCGCCAGCAGTGACCTTAAACACAACTATTTTACTCAGTACTTC